This entry features one T cell receptor beta chain sequence. Its cognate antigen is unknown. The data were obtained in a study of neoadjuvant nivolumab and ipilimumab in lung cancer. The V gene's germline CDR1 is MDHEN and CDR2 SYDVKM. V gave up 1 base and J gave up 3 bases, with 10 bases separating them. The CDR3 runs to 14 residues. Study-wide results and limits: Pretherapy blood TCR richness correlated positively with resected tumor richness. Only two of four nivolumab-treated tumors gained richness and clonality by surgery. Only a single major-pathologic-response sample was available for clonality analysis. Compared with tumor-adjacent uninvolved lung, resected tumors showed greater richness and clonality.

The protocol was immunoSEQ multiplex PCR, while the TCRdb copy is restricted to in-frame clones and leaves out a portion. The top ten hold 3.3% of the sample, which has tens of thousands of clones, roughly nine tenths seen once. The specimen was peripheral blood, collected before neoadjuvant nivolumab, alone or with ipilimumab. This clonotype was obtained from an adult with non-small cell lung cancer. The chain recombines TRBV28 with TRBJ2-7, with D possibly TRBD2 on 6 matching bases. CDR3 amino acids: CASSLSGDFYEQYF. CDR3 coding DNA: TGTGCCAGCAGTTTATCCGGGGACTTCTACGAGCAGTACTTC.